One and the same sample provided the 4 T cell receptor beta chains below, sequenced in a study of CD8 T cells in Susac syndrome. Random hexamers were used to reverse transcribe roughly 0.5 to 1 ug of RNA. TCRdb used MiXCR to reprocess the immunoSEQ multiplex PCR reads, holding one entry per CDR3 protein. Among 150,000 to 200,000 distinct CDR3 sequences listed, about 94% were seen once. Sequencing was carried out using CD4+ T cells from PBMCs. All receptors come from a human donor in good health.

The V and J genes are TRBV2 and TRBJ1-1, with D unresolved. Per the germline V gene, CDR1 is SNHLY and CDR2 is FYNNEI. The V end lost 4 bases, the J end lost 3 bases, and 12 bases lay between the germline ends. The CDR3 runs to 14 residues. The CDR3 sequence is CASSGAGGYTEAFF. The CDR3 bases are TGTGCCAGCAGTGGGGCCGGTGGGTACACTGAAGCTTTCTTT.

The chain couples TRBV12-3 or TRBV12-4 to TRBJ2-1, with 9 bases aligning to TRBD1. There are 13 residues in the CDR3. Trimming took 6 bases from V and 7 from J; bases not matched to a gene: 4. In DNA, the CDR3 is TGTGCCAGCAGCACCGGGACAGGGAATGAGCAGTTCTTC. This encodes CASSTGTGNEQFF.

This clonotype appeared once. CDR3 loop: CASSPRGRGYYEQYF. CDR3 nucleotides: TGTGCCAGCTCACCACGTGGCAGGGGGTACTACGAGCAGTACTTC. The chain carries TRBV18 and TRBJ2-7; 7 nucleotides line up with TRBD1. Germline CDR1 KGHSH, CDR2 LQKENI. This CDR3 spans 15 amino acids. Germline trimming cut 1 base from V and 3 bases from J; bases unmatched to any gene: 6.

V usage is TRBV6-5 and J usage is TRBJ1-3; the D is unclear. The CDR3 runs to 14 residues. V was clipped by 2 bases and J by 0 bases, with 5 bases between them. Per germline, CDR1 MNHEY and CDR2 SVGAGI. In nucleotides, the CDR3 is TGTGCCAGCAGTTACGGCAGCTCTGGAAACACCATATATTTT. Translated: CASSYGSSGNTIYF.